Below are 20 T cell receptor beta chains sequenced from a single sample in a study of Tregs in tolerant kidney transplant recipients. This table comes from immunoSEQ multiplex PCR, and its TCRdb copy is limited to in-frame clones, with some not included. The table lists tens of thousands of clones, around 90% of them singletons. Material for sequencing was CD8+ T cells from blood. The receptors derive from a human donor in good health.

The chain uses TRBV7-9 and TRBJ2-7; 9 nucleotides align to TRBD1. CDR1 and CDR2 from the germline V gene are SEHNR and FQNEAQ (reference sequence). V gave up 5 bases and J gave up 5 bases; unmatched junction bases: 10. This CDR3 comprises 15 residues. CDR3 nucleotides: TGTGCCAGCAGCCCCGGGACAGGGAGGGTAGACGAGCAGTACTTC. Translated: CASSPGTGRVDEQYF.

This sequence joins TRBV2 and TRBJ1-2, with unresolved D. V lost 3 bases to trimming and J lost 10 bases, with 9 bases between them. From germline, CDR1 is SNHLY and CDR2 FYNNEI. CDR3 length: 11 amino acids. The CDR3 DNA sequence: TGTGCCAGCAGTGACCTCCCCTCCTACACCTTC. This codes for CASSDLPSYTF. Together with reference TRBV2 and TRBJ1-2, the CDR3 gives the full variable domain: EPEVTQTPSHQVTQMGQEVILRCVPISNHLYFYWYRQILGQKVEFLVSFYNNEISEKSEIFDDQFSVERPDGSNFTLKIRSTKLEDSAMYFCASSDLPSYTFGSGTRLTVV.

The DNA of the CDR3 is TGCAGCGTTGAATGGGAAGTCAGACCCTACGAGCAGTACTTC. As protein: CSVEWEVRPYEQYF. The V and J genes are TRBV29-1 and TRBJ2-7; D gene uncertain. CDR3 size: 14 residues. V dropped 2 bases and J dropped 2 bases, with 13 bases sitting between them. Germline CDR1 and CDR2: SQVTM and ANQGSEA.

This clone was recorded only once. The chain combines TRBV11-2 with TRBJ1-5; maybe TRBD1 (5 bases). Deletions cut 1 base from V and 5 bases from J, with 9 bases between. The CDR3 totals 14 residues. CDR1 is SGHAT and CDR2 is FQNNGV in the germline V gene. CDR3 residues: CASSLGGVDQPQHF. DNA of the CDR3: TGTGCCAGCAGCTTAGGGGGGGTGGATCAGCCCCAGCATTTT.

The rearrangement joins TRBV9 to TRBJ1-4; D is perhaps TRBD1 (5 bases). Trimming removed 0 bases from V and 4 bases from J, with 10 bases in between. The CDR3 covers 15 residues. Looked up from germline, CDR1 is SGDLS and CDR2 is YYNGEE. CDR3 amino acids: CASSVEGAHNEKLFF. CDR3 bases: TGTGCCAGCAGCGTAGAAGGGGCGCATAATGAAAAACTGTTTTTT.

The J gene is TRBJ1-5, the V gene TRBV7-8, with a possible D match to TRBD1 (5 bases). Germline V lookup: CDR1 SGHVS, CDR2 FQNEAQ. Trimming stripped 5 bases from V and 4 bases from J, with 15 bases between. The CDR3 consists of 15 residues. DNA for the CDR3: TGTGCCAGCAGCCACCGGGACGCCACGAATCAGCCCCAGCATTTT. This translates into CASSHRDATNQPQHF.

The chain carries TRBV19 and TRBJ1-2; maybe TRBD1 (5 bases). This CDR3 is built from 18 residues. The germline gives CDR1 LNHDA, CDR2 SQIVND (reference sequence). Trimming took off 2 bases at V and 8 bases at J, with 27 bases between the two ends. The CDR3 region has the DNA TGTGCCAGTAGTATACCGGCCTATCGGGACCGAACACCATTGGGCTACACCTTC. Translating it yields CASSIPAYRDRTPLGYTF.

The chain combines TRBV2 with TRBJ2-2; the match to TRBD1 covers 11 bases. CDR1 and CDR2 (germline): SNHLY, FYNNEI. CDR3 length equals 15 residues. J was trimmed by 1 base and V by 6 bases; bases with no gene match: 1. The CDR3 spells CASSGTGGNTGELFF. CDR3 bases: TGTGCCAGCAGCGGGACAGGGGGGAACACCGGGGAGCTGTTTTTT.

The DNA for the CDR3 is TGTGCCAGCTGCCACCCAGGACTGAACACTGAAGCTTTCTTT. Translation gives CASCHPGLNTEAFF. The chain couples TRBV27 to TRBJ1-1; D is unresolved. Germline V CDR1 and CDR2: MNHEY, SMNVEV (reference sequence). This CDR3 contains 14 residues. Trimming removed 8 bases at V and 0 bases at J, with 13 bases between.

The chain combines TRBV15 with TRBJ2-2, with TRBD2 identical over 14 bases. The trim removed 0 bases at V and 1 base at J, leaving 4 bases unmatched. The germline V gene has CDR1 LNHNV and CDR2 YYDKDF (reference sequence). The CDR3 is 19 amino acids. CDR3: CATSREGLAGVGNTGELFF. Written as DNA, the CDR3 is TGTGCCACCAGCAGAGAGGGACTAGCGGGAGTCGGGAACACCGGGGAGCTGTTTTTT. The full variable domain, its missing parts supplied by reference TRBV15 and TRBJ2-2, is DAMVIQNPRYQVTQFGKPVTLSCSQTLNHNVMYWYQQKSSQAPKLLFHYYDKDFNNEADTPDNFQSRRPNTSFCFLDIRSPGLGDTAMYLCATSREGLAGVGNTGELFFGEGSRLTVL.

V is TRBV15 and J is TRBJ2-2, with TRBD1 matching 7 bases. Looked up from germline, CDR1 is LNHNV and CDR2 is YYDKDF (reference sequence). The CDR3 contains 12 residues. Trimming at V came to 8 bases and at J to 11 bases, leaving 8 bases not matched to a gene. The CDR3 DNA follows: TGTGCCACCGGGGCAGGGGGTACAGAGCTGTTTTTT. Amino acid sequence: CATGAGGTELFF. Full variable domain (outside the CDR3, taken from reference TRBV15 and TRBJ2-2): DAMVIQNPRYQVTQFGKPVTLSCSQTLNHNVMYWYQQKSSQAPKLLFHYYDKDFNNEADTPDNFQSRRPNTSFCFLDIRSPGLGDTAMYLCATGAGGTELFFGEGSRLTVL.

The chain joins TRBV11-2 to TRBJ2-7; possibly TRBD1 for D (8 bases). CDR1 is SGHAT and CDR2 is FQNNGV in the germline V gene. The V and J ends lost 0 bases and 4 bases respectively, with 13 bases between them. This CDR3 is built from 15 residues. The chain's CDR3 is CASSLEQGGYYEQYF. The CDR3 DNA reads as TGTGCCAGCAGCTTAGAACAGGGGGGGTATTACGAGCAGTACTTC.

This rearrangement joins TRBV10-3 to TRBJ1-2; TRBD1 agrees at 8 bases. V lost 7 bases and J lost 4; bases outside the gene matches: 8. Per the germline V gene, CDR1 is ENHRY and CDR2 is SYGVKD. This CDR3 is 14 amino acids long. The CDR3 region has the DNA TGTGCCATCAATCATCCAGGGGGCCTCTATGGCTACACCTTC. Amino acids: CAINHPGGLYGYTF.

On this clone itself: Since the CDR3 does not end with the conserved phenylalanine or tryptophan, this likely comes from a read error. It is unclear where the CDR3 begins or ends on the DNA, so no DNA is shown, and the CDR3 is as TCRdb lists it. The chain has TRBV7-9 and TRBJ1-2; the tabulated D call, TRBD1, remains unverified against the DNA. The CDR3 contains 13 residues when both ends are counted. Germline assignment: CDR1 SEHNR and CDR2 FQNEAQ (reference sequence). The CDR3 spells CASSLISADRLNL.

Of note for this clone: This CDR3 is also generated by other DNA sequences in the sample. The rearrangement joins TRBV6-5 to TRBJ2-3; D call uncertain. The V and J ends lost 0 bases and 5 bases respectively, with 3 bases between them. The CDR3 spans 12 residues. Germline lookup yields CDR1 MNHEY and CDR2 SVGAGI. The CDR3 coding sequence is TGTGCCAGCAGTTACTCCGGAGATACGCAGTATTTT. Translating it yields CASSYSGDTQYF.

The rearrangement uses TRBV7-2 and TRBJ2-7, with D possibly being TRBD2 (6 bases). Germline CDR1 SGHTA, CDR2 FQGNSA. Between the trimmed V and J ends, which lost 2 bases and 0 bases, there was a span of 8 bases. This CDR3 spans 14 amino acids. The CDR3 loop is CASSLSGSSYEQYF. CDR3 sequence (DNA): TGTGCCAGCAGCTTATCCGGGAGCTCCTACGAGCAGTACTTC.

The chain has TRBV19 and TRBJ2-3, with D hard to call. The CDR3 length is 12 residues. CDR1 is LNHDA and CDR2 is SQIVND in the germline V gene (reference sequence). Trimming removed 5 bases at V and 1 base at J, with 4 bases between. CDR3 protein: CASSLGTDTQYF. The CDR3 bases are TGTGCCAGTAGTCTGGGCACAGATACGCAGTATTTT.

DNA for the CDR3: TGCAGCGTGGTAGGGGGTACGCAACGTCTCCTTGGCGAGCAGTACTTC. Amino acid sequence: CSVVGGTQRLLGEQYF. The J gene is TRBJ2-7, the V gene TRBV29-1; a weak D match, TRBD1 (6 bases). Trimming removed 6 bases from V and 6 bases from J, with 27 bases in between. The CDR3 contains 16 residues. Germline values: CDR1 SQVTM, CDR2 ANQGSEA.

The chain carries TRBV14 and TRBJ2-1; 11 positions match TRBD1. This CDR3 region has 18 residues. Germline CDR1 and CDR2: SGHDN and FVKESK. V was clipped by 0 bases and J by 4 bases; unmatched bases: 8. The CDR3 loop reads CASSQDIRTGGYYNEQFF. CDR3 coding DNA: TGTGCCAGCAGCCAAGATATTCGGACAGGGGGCTATTACAATGAGCAGTTCTTC.

The chain recombines TRBV7-9 with TRBJ2-3; D is ambiguous. V was pared by 1 base and J by 10 bases, with 9 bases between. The CDR3 sequence is 12 residues long. Per the germline V gene, CDR1 is SEHNR and CDR2 is FQNEAQ (reference sequence). The CDR3 nucleotides read TGTGCCAGCAGCTTAGAAGATAGGTCGCAGTATTTT. Its protein is CASSLEDRSQYF.